The T cell receptor (beta chain) under discussion was sequenced for a study of blood T cell repertoires in COVID-19. The repertoire was sequenced with immunoSEQ multiplex PCR; TCRdb's copy has only in-frame clones and lacks some. This sample has 130,000 or so clones, with about 86% found just once. The CDR3 runs 14 residues. V was cut by 3 bases and J by 5 bases, with 14 bases left in between. Looked up from germline, CDR1 is SGDLS and CDR2 is YYNGEE. This clone appeared a few times. The rearrangement links TRBV9 to TRBJ2-5; possibly TRBD1 for D (6 bases). Sequencing was done on a sample of peripheral blood. The TCR comes from a woman aged 60-70 years with acute or convalescent COVID-19. The DNA of the CDR3 is TGTGCCAGCAGCGCGCGTAGGGGGTGGGAGACCCAGTACTTC. Residues: CASSARRGWETQYF. The full variable domain, completed using reference TRBV9 and TRBJ2-5, is DSGVTQTPKHLITATGQRVTLRCSPRSGDLSVYWYQQSLDQGLQFLIQYYNGEERAKGNILERFSAQQFPDLHSELNLSSLELGDSALYFCASSARRGWETQYFGPGTRLLVL.